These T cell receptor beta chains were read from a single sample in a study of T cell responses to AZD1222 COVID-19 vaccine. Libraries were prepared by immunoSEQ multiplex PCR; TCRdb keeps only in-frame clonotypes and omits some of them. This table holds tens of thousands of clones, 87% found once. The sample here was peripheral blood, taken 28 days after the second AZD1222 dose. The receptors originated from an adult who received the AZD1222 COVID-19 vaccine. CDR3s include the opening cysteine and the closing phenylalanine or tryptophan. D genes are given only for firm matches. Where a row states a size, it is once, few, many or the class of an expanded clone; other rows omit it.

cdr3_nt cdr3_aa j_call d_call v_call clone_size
TGTGCCATCAGTGAGCCAACTAATGAAAAACTGTTTTTT CAISEPTNEKLFF TRBJ1-4 - TRBV10-3 -
TGTGCCAGCACGGGGTACGGGGGGGACACTGAAGCTTTCTTT CASTGYGGDTEAFF TRBJ1-1 - TRBV28 -
TGTGCCAGCAGCTTGCCAAAGTCGGGGACTGAAGCTTTCTTT CASSLPKSGTEAFF TRBJ1-1 - TRBV5-4 -
TGTGCCAGCAGCGAGGACACTTACTATGGCTACACCTTC CASSEDTYYGYTF TRBJ1-2 - TRBV2 -
TGTGCCAGCAGACTCCAGGGGGCCGATCAGCCCCAGCATTTT CASRLQGADQPQHF TRBJ1-5 TRBD1 TRBV27 -
TGTGCCAGCAGTGACCGCGGGCGGGCCGGAAACACTGAAGCTTTCTTT CASSDRGRAGNTEAFF TRBJ1-1 - TRBV4-2 -
TGTGCCAGCAGCCCCGGGGGATTCCAGCATTTT CASSPGGFQHF TRBJ1-5 - TRBV6-2/TRBV6-3 -
TGTGCCAGCAGCTTAGAGGACAGCATCGAGCAGTACTTC CASSLEDSIEQYF TRBJ2-7 - TRBV7-2 once
TGTGCCATCAGACCGGGACAGGCGGACTATGGCTACACCTTC CAIRPGQADYGYTF TRBJ1-2 TRBD1 TRBV10-3 -
TGTGCCACCAGCAGAGACAAGAGGACCCTCTATCAGCCCCAGCATTTT CATSRDKRTLYQPQHF TRBJ1-5 - TRBV15 -
TGTGCCAGCCGCTGGAAGGACAGGGTAATCAGGGCTTATCAGCCCCAGCATTTT CASRWKDRVIRAYQPQHF TRBJ1-5 TRBD1 TRBV27 -
TGCAGCGTTGAGGCACCGATGCTTAACTATGGCTACACCTTC CSVEAPMLNYGYTF TRBJ1-2 - TRBV29-1 -
TGTGCCAGCAGCGTAGATGGTCCCGATACGCAGTATTTT CASSVDGPDTQYF TRBJ2-3 - TRBV9 -
TGTGCCAGCAGTTACCCACAGGGGAGGGCCTACGAGCAGTACTTC CASSYPQGRAYEQYF TRBJ2-7 - TRBV6-6 -
TGTGCCAGCAGTGATCGCGGGGGGGGCCGGGAGCTGTTTTTT CASSDRGGGRELFF TRBJ2-2 TRBD2 TRBV2 -
TGTGCCAGCAGCCCCTCCGGGACAGCTTACGAGCAGTACTTC CASSPSGTAYEQYF TRBJ2-7 TRBD1 TRBV7-2 -
TGTGCCAGCTCACCGCCTGGGGACACTGAAGCTTTCTTT CASSPPGDTEAFF TRBJ1-1 - TRBV18 -
TGTGCCACCAGTGACCCTGGGACAGGGACTGAAGCTTTCTTT CATSDPGTGTEAFF TRBJ1-1 TRBD1 TRBV24-1 -
TGTGCCAGCAGCTTCCAACGGGACGGTGAAGCTTTCTTT CASSFQRDGEAFF TRBJ1-1 - TRBV7-3 -
TGTGCCAGCTCACACGGAGACGAAGATACGCAGTATTTT CASSHGDEDTQYF TRBJ2-3 - TRBV18 -
TGCGCCAGCAGCCAAGATCGATCGCTTGGGTTCGAAAAACTGTTTTTT CASSQDRSLGFEKLFF TRBJ1-4 - TRBV4-3 -
TGCGCCAGCAGCCAAGTGACCAGAAGCTCTGGGGCCAACGTCCTGACTTTC CASSQVTRSSGANVLTF TRBJ2-6 - TRBV4-1 -
TGTGCCAGCAGCCTGGGGCACCTCCCCTACGAGCAGTACTTC CASSLGHLPYEQYF TRBJ2-7 - TRBV11-3 -
TGTGCCAGCAGCCAGGGGGCAGAGCGAAACACCATATATTTT CASSQGAERNTIYF TRBJ1-3 TRBD1 TRBV7-8 once
TGTGCCAGCAGGAGGGACAGGGGGTTTGGTGGCTACACCTTC CASRRDRGFGGYTF TRBJ1-2 TRBD1 TRBV6-4 -
TGTGCCAGCTTACCAACATTTCGGAGTGGAAACTATGGCTACACCTTC CASLPTFRSGNYGYTF TRBJ1-2 - TRBV18 -
TGTGCCAGCAGACCTCACTTAGGGGGGACAGGGGTTGAAAAACTGTTTTTT CASRPHLGGTGVEKLFF TRBJ1-4 TRBD1 TRBV2 -
TGTGCCAGCAGTTTCTTCCAGGGACAACAGCCCCAGCATTTT CASSFFQGQQPQHF TRBJ1-5 - TRBV27 -
TGTGCCAGCAGTTTATTGGGCTACGAGCAGTACTTC CASSLLGYEQYF TRBJ2-7 - TRBV28 -
TGCGCCAACAGCCAGCACCGGGGGCAGCGAGAGACCCAGTACTTC CANSQHRGQRETQYF TRBJ2-5 - TRBV4-3 -
TGTGCCATCAGCGATTATATTCCCTCTGGAAACACCATATATTTT CAISDYIPSGNTIYF TRBJ1-3 - TRBV10-3 few
TGCGCCAGCAGCCAAGGGGGAGTTGGCAATGAGCAGTTCTTC CASSQGGVGNEQFF TRBJ2-1 - TRBV4-3 -
TGTGCCAGCAGCTCGAGAAGCGGGGGAAACTCCTACAATGAGCAGTTCTTC CASSSRSGGNSYNEQFF TRBJ2-1 TRBD2 TRBV7-2 -
TGTGCCAGCAGCGGAGAGGGAAACACCATATATTTT CASSGEGNTIYF TRBJ1-3 - TRBV6-5 once
TGTGCCAGCAGCGCTGGGGCCAACGTCCTGACTTTC CASSAGANVLTF TRBJ2-6 - TRBV7-8 -
TGTGCCAGCAGCGTAGGTTTGACGGAGACCCAGTACTTC CASSVGLTETQYF TRBJ2-5 - TRBV9 -
TGTGCCAGCAGCCAAGATTGGGATTCTTGTGAGCAGTTCTTC CASSQDWDSCEQFF TRBJ2-1 - TRBV3-1/TRBV3-2 -
TGTGCCAGTAGTTTGACGACAGGGCAGCCCCAGCATTTT CASSLTTGQPQHF TRBJ1-5 TRBD1 TRBV19 -
TGTGCCAGCAGTTACGCAACAGGGACTGAAAAACTGTTTTTT CASSYATGTEKLFF TRBJ1-4 - TRBV6-5 -
TGTGCCAGCAGCACCCACGGGACCTTCGACATTCAGTACTTC CASSTHGTFDIQYF TRBJ2-4 - TRBV7-3 -
TGTGCCAGCAGCTCCCTTCAGACTGGCTACACCTTC CASSSLQTGYTF TRBJ1-2 - TRBV6-5 -
TGTGCCAGCTCCCCCTGGCGGGACACCTCCTACGAGCAGTACTTC CASSPWRDTSYEQYF TRBJ2-7 - TRBV9 -
TGTGCCAGCAGCCATCCAGGTTACGAGCAGTACTTC CASSHPGYEQYF TRBJ2-7 - TRBV7-2 -
TGTGCCAGCAGCCCGGGACAGGGGGCGCCCGGCTACACCTTC CASSPGQGAPGYTF TRBJ1-2 TRBD1 TRBV7-2 -
TGTGCCAGCAGCTTTCCGTTGGGGACAGCTTACGAAGCTTTCTTT CASSFPLGTAYEAFF TRBJ1-1 TRBD1 TRBV7-9 medium-sized
TGTGCCAGTAGTATTCCCGGGCAGTCCTATGGCTACACCTTC CASSIPGQSYGYTF TRBJ1-2 - TRBV19 few
TGTGCCAGCGTACCCTCCGGGACAGGGGTATATAATTCACCCCTCCACTTT CASVPSGTGVYNSPLHF TRBJ1-6 TRBD1 TRBV28 -